Here is one T cell receptor beta chain with its context. Its recognized antigen is unknown. The input lacks base qualities; no much larger clone sits a single base away. These data originate in a study of T-cell reconstitution after alpha-beta-depleted transplantation in children (dated by TCRdb to about 2016). For the wider study: Using TCR repertoire profiling, the study followed T-cell immune reconstitution in a quantitative way in children after TCRalphabeta/CD19-depleted allogeneic hematopoietic cell transplantation.

Libraries were prepared through PCR. The listed sequencing device is Illumina HiSeq 2500. TCR library preparation used molecular barcoding, with unique molecular identifiers applied to normalize quantification of the TCRbeta repertoire. The public reads were quality trimmed at Q25 with fastp and then assembled into clones with MiXCR by TCRdb, keeping productive beta chains. All rows with the same CDR3 protein become a single entry with the most common DNA and genes. Present in this sample are about 250,000 distinct CDR3 sequences, about 24% of which were seen just once. The ten largest clones add up to about 4.8% of the sample. Per the germline V gene, MDHEN is the CDR1 and SYDVKM is the CDR2. The junction carries 11 bases between V and J, which are trimmed by 3 bases and 5 bases respectively. The CDR3 spans 14 residues, from the cysteine through the phenylalanine. The DNA shown is the 42-base CDR3, in frame from base 1.

The meaning of the sample's treatment or condition label: allogeneic hematopoietic cell transplantation with graft depleted of TCRalphabeta T cells and CD19 B cells. The transplant recipients were children given TCRalphabeta/CD19-depleted allogeneic hematopoietic cell grafts. Study-level results and caveats: Apparently early alphabetaT-cell count recovery about two months after transplant reportedly relied on only several hundred rapidly expanded clones derived from non-depleted graft cells. In some patients, high TCRbeta diversity at day 60 was attributed to recipient T cells and intrathymic progenitors that had survived conditioning. The frequencies of hyperexpanded clones fell over the following months, and after one year, T-cell counts and TCRbeta diversity were mostly attributed to newly produced T cells.

The source material was PBMCs, mostly from graft donor cells, sampled 360 days after TCRalphabeta/CD19-depleted stem cell transplant. The rearranged segments are TRBV28 and TRBJ2-1; the best D guess is TRBD2, with 6 bases matching. The TCR sequence derives from a female patient aged 2 to 10 who had a stem cell transplant for congenital amegakaryocytic thrombocytopenia, so the T cells may come from the graft donor. In nucleotides, the sequence is TGTGCCAGCAGTTTCATCGGGGGAGACAATGAGCAGTTCTTC. This encodes CASSFIGGDNEQFF.